The 5 T cell receptor beta chains given below trace back to one sample, sequenced in a study of T-cell memory formation after mild COVID-19. A single record per CDR3 protein comes from TCRdb applying MiXCR to the 5' RACE reads. The repertoire holds some 48,000 distinct CDR3 sequences, with 27% as singletons. Sequencing was carried out using PBMCs or a T cell subset sorted from them (not recorded which). These receptors were collected from a man in his late teens or twenties who had mild COVID-19 (a few samples of this study predate the infection). Cell type and time point are not known.

The J gene is TRBJ2-7, the V gene TRBV20-1; no firm D call. Germline lookup yields CDR1 DFQATT and CDR2 SNEGSKA (reference sequence). The CDR3 has 14 residues. V lost 3 bases to trimming and J lost 0 bases, with 12 bases between them. DNA for the CDR3: TGCAGTGCTAGCGCCAGGCCGACCTCCTACGAGCAGTACTTC. This gives the protein CSASARPTSYEQYF.

This clonotype was counted only a few times. The V gene is TRBV25-1, the J gene TRBJ2-2; tentative D call: TRBD2 (5 bases). V lost 3 bases, J lost 4 bases, and 9 bases lay in between. Germline CDR1 MGHDK, CDR2 SYGVNS. The CDR3 runs to 14 residues. DNA of the CDR3: TGTGCCAGCAGTGAGCCCGGGGTCACCGGGGAGCTGTTTTTT. Its protein product is CASSEPGVTGELFF.

V is TRBV7-9 and J is TRBJ2-3; TRBD1 matches 8 bases. The CDR3 extends over 17 amino acids. V lost 5 bases and J lost 1; bases outside the gene matches: 11. Germline V gene sequence: CDR1 SEHNR, CDR2 FQNEAQ (reference sequence). CDR3 loop: CASSPLTGVSGTDTQYF. DNA for the CDR3: TGTGCCAGCAGCCCCTTGACAGGGGTATCGGGCACAGATACGCAGTATTTT.

V usage is TRBV4-1 and J usage is TRBJ1-4, with D possibly TRBD1 on 6 matching bases. The V gene lost 1 base and the J gene lost 15 bases, with 12 bases spanning the gap. Germline CDR1 is MGHRA and CDR2 is YSYEKL. The CDR3 sequence is 12 residues long. The CDR3 nucleotides read TGCGCCAGCAGCCAAGCGGGGGCCGAGGTGTTTTTT. Translation: CASSQAGAEVFF.

This clonotype was found a few times. The chain joins TRBV7-6 to TRBJ2-3; weak D call: TRBD1 (6 bases). Per the germline V gene, CDR1 is SGHVS and CDR2 is FNYEAQ. Trimming stripped 4 bases from V and 4 bases from J, with 18 bases between. CDR3 length: 16 amino acids. The CDR3 region is CASSSQRGGNSDTQYF. The CDR3 nucleotides read TGTGCCAGCAGCTCCCAGAGAGGGGGTAACTCAGATACGCAGTATTTT.